These T cell receptor beta chains were read from a single sample in a study of CD8 T cells in Susac syndrome. TCRdb called the immunoSEQ multiplex PCR reads again in MiXCR, with one record for every CDR3 protein. In the table there are 100,000 to 150,000 distinct CDR3 sequences, over 85% of which are singletons. Material for sequencing was CD4+ T cells from PBMCs. The receptors originated from a human donor in good health. Each CDR3 is given with its conserved first and last residue. Each record gives: D gene, J gene, clone size, V gene, CDR3 DNA, CDR3 protein. A D gene is named only where the DNA matches it firmly. The size entry is marked missing in some rows and otherwise reads once, few, many or a size class.

d_call: .; j_call: TRBJ1-5; clone_size: .; v_call: TRBV5-1; cdr3_nt: TGCGCCAGCAGCTTGGGGGGAACAGGCGGCAATCAGCCCCAGCATTTT; cdr3_aa: CASSLGGTGGNQPQHF
d_call: .; j_call: TRBJ1-2; clone_size: .; v_call: TRBV30; cdr3_nt: TGTGCCTGGAATGTTGGAAGTTATGGCTACACCTTC; cdr3_aa: CAWNVGSYGYTF
d_call: .; j_call: TRBJ1-2; clone_size: .; v_call: TRBV3-1; cdr3_nt: TGTGCCAGCACCCGGGGATCTACAAACTATGGCTACACCTTC; cdr3_aa: CASTRGSTNYGYTF
d_call: TRBD1; j_call: TRBJ1-5; clone_size: .; v_call: TRBV18; cdr3_nt: TGTGCCAGCTCACCGCATCAGGGGGAGTATAGCAATCAGCCCCAGCATTTT; cdr3_aa: CASSPHQGEYSNQPQHF
d_call: TRBD2; j_call: TRBJ2-3; clone_size: .; v_call: TRBV7-8; cdr3_nt: TGTGCCAGCCTGCCGGGAGGGGCAGATACGCAGTATTTT; cdr3_aa: CASLPGGADTQYF
d_call: .; j_call: TRBJ1-1; clone_size: .; v_call: TRBV11-2; cdr3_nt: TGTGCCAGCAGCTTAGGACCCAATTATGAAGCTTTCTTT; cdr3_aa: CASSLGPNYEAFF
d_call: TRBD1; j_call: TRBJ2-2; clone_size: .; v_call: TRBV6-1; cdr3_nt: TGTGCCAGCAGCCCTCTAACAGGGGGCCGGACCGGGGAGCTGTTTTTT; cdr3_aa: CASSPLTGGRTGELFF
d_call: TRBD2; j_call: TRBJ2-7; clone_size: few; v_call: TRBV3-1; cdr3_nt: TGTGCCAGCAGCCAAGAACGACTAGCGGGTGCCTACGAGCAGTACTTC; cdr3_aa: CASSQERLAGAYEQYF
d_call: .; j_call: TRBJ1-1; clone_size: .; v_call: TRBV30; cdr3_nt: TGTGCCTGGAGTCCCCGGAACACTGAAGCTTTCTTT; cdr3_aa: CAWSPRNTEAFF
d_call: TRBD2; j_call: TRBJ2-3; clone_size: .; v_call: TRBV9; cdr3_nt: TGTGCCAGCAGCGTCGTAGCGGGCCTCACAGATACGCAGTATTTT; cdr3_aa: CASSVVAGLTDTQYF
d_call: .; j_call: TRBJ2-7; clone_size: .; v_call: TRBV6-5; cdr3_nt: TGTGCCAGCAGTTACTACCCCGGGGAATACGAGCAGTACTTC; cdr3_aa: CASSYYPGEYEQYF
d_call: .; j_call: TRBJ1-5; clone_size: .; v_call: TRBV20-1; cdr3_nt: TGCAGTGCTAGAGTAGGCGGGCAAAATCAGCCCCAGCATTTT; cdr3_aa: CSARVGGQNQPQHF
d_call: TRBD1; j_call: TRBJ1-2; clone_size: .; v_call: TRBV3-1; cdr3_nt: TGTGCCAGCAGCCAGTGGGACAGCCTTAACTATGGCTACACCTTC; cdr3_aa: CASSQWDSLNYGYTF
d_call: TRBD1; j_call: TRBJ2-7; clone_size: .; v_call: TRBV5-1; cdr3_nt: TGCGCCAGCAGCTTGCGGACGGGACAGTCCTACGAGCAGTACTTC; cdr3_aa: CASSLRTGQSYEQYF
d_call: .; j_call: TRBJ1-2; clone_size: .; v_call: TRBV2; cdr3_nt: TGTGCCAGCAGTTCGCAGGGGACAACTAACTATGGCTACACCTTC; cdr3_aa: CASSSQGTTNYGYTF
d_call: .; j_call: TRBJ2-7; clone_size: .; v_call: TRBV6-2/TRBV6-3; cdr3_nt: TGTGCCAGCAGTTACCCACCGGGGGCTCCCGTCTACGAGCAGTACTTC; cdr3_aa: CASSYPPGAPVYEQYF
d_call: .; j_call: TRBJ1-1; clone_size: once; v_call: TRBV4-3; cdr3_nt: TGCGCCAGCAGCCAAGATCATCAGGGGAACACTGAAGCTTTCTTT; cdr3_aa: CASSQDHQGNTEAFF
d_call: .; j_call: TRBJ2-3; clone_size: .; v_call: TRBV7-9; cdr3_nt: TGTGCCAGCAGCTTGCGTCCTTACCTCACAGATACGCAGTATTTT; cdr3_aa: CASSLRPYLTDTQYF
d_call: .; j_call: TRBJ2-5; clone_size: .; v_call: TRBV7-7; cdr3_nt: TGTGCTAGCAGCTTACGCAGAGATCGGCAAGAGACCCAGTACTTC; cdr3_aa: CASSLRRDRQETQYF
d_call: .; j_call: TRBJ2-5; clone_size: .; v_call: TRBV5-1; cdr3_nt: TGCGCCAGCAGCTTTGGGCAGGGTCAAGAGACCCAGTACTTC; cdr3_aa: CASSFGQGQETQYF
d_call: TRBD1; j_call: TRBJ2-3; clone_size: .; v_call: TRBV20-1; cdr3_nt: TGCAGTGCCGATCGACAGGGGAGCACAGATACGCAGTATTTT; cdr3_aa: CSADRQGSTDTQYF
d_call: .; j_call: TRBJ1-3; clone_size: .; v_call: TRBV19; cdr3_nt: TGTGCCAGTAGTATTAATTCAGCTGGGACAAACTCTGGAAACACCATATATTTT; cdr3_aa: CASSINSAGTNSGNTIYF
d_call: .; j_call: TRBJ1-6; clone_size: .; v_call: TRBV6-5; cdr3_nt: TGTGCCAGCGGGACTCCTCTTAATTCACCCCTCCACTTT; cdr3_aa: CASGTPLNSPLHF
d_call: .; j_call: TRBJ1-1; clone_size: few; v_call: TRBV6-2/TRBV6-3; cdr3_nt: TGTGCCAGCACCCGGACTGAAGGGAACACTGAAGCTTTCTTT; cdr3_aa: CASTRTEGNTEAFF
d_call: TRBD1; j_call: TRBJ1-1; clone_size: .; v_call: TRBV13; cdr3_nt: TGTGCCAGCAGCCAAAGACAGGGGATTGATGCTTTCTTT; cdr3_aa: CASSQRQGIDAFF
d_call: .; j_call: TRBJ1-5; clone_size: .; v_call: TRBV6-6; cdr3_nt: TGTGCCAGCAGTTACCCAAATAGCAATCAGCCCCAGCATTTT; cdr3_aa: CASSYPNSNQPQHF
d_call: TRBD2; j_call: TRBJ2-7; clone_size: .; v_call: TRBV4-3; cdr3_nt: TGCGCCAGCAGCCAAGACTCGCGGGAGCACTCCTACGAGCAGTACTTC; cdr3_aa: CASSQDSREHSYEQYF
d_call: .; j_call: TRBJ1-1; clone_size: once; v_call: TRBV11-2; cdr3_nt: TGTGCCAGCAGCTTAAGGGGAGACACTGAAGCTTTCTTT; cdr3_aa: CASSLRGDTEAFF
d_call: .; j_call: TRBJ2-4; clone_size: once; v_call: TRBV7-9; cdr3_nt: TGTGCCAGCAGCTTACAGGGAGGCAAAAACATTCAGTACTTC; cdr3_aa: CASSLQGGKNIQYF
d_call: .; j_call: TRBJ1-1; clone_size: .; v_call: TRBV9; cdr3_nt: TGTGCCAGCAGCGTAGGGGGCTGGAACACTGAAGCTTTCTTT; cdr3_aa: CASSVGGWNTEAFF
d_call: TRBD2; j_call: TRBJ2-7; clone_size: .; v_call: TRBV6-2/TRBV6-3; cdr3_nt: TGTGCCAGCAGACCCGGGACTATATCCTACGAGCAGTACTTC; cdr3_aa: CASRPGTISYEQYF
d_call: TRBD2; j_call: TRBJ2-7; clone_size: once; v_call: TRBV29-1; cdr3_nt: TGCAGCGTTGAACCTCTGGTTAGCGGGATAGAACGCGAGCAGTACTTC; cdr3_aa: CSVEPLVSGIEREQYF
d_call: .; j_call: TRBJ1-2; clone_size: .; v_call: TRBV7-2; cdr3_nt: TGTGCCAGCAGCTCCCTGACAGGTCCTAGCCTGTATGGCTACACCTTC; cdr3_aa: CASSSLTGPSLYGYTF
d_call: .; j_call: TRBJ2-5; clone_size: once; v_call: TRBV5-1; cdr3_nt: TGCGCCAGCAGCTCCCTAGCGAGCGAGACCCAGTACTTC; cdr3_aa: CASSSLASETQYF
d_call: .; j_call: TRBJ2-7; clone_size: .; v_call: TRBV19; cdr3_nt: TGTGCCAGTAGTATCGGAGGGACAGCGATCGATCAGTACTTC; cdr3_aa: CASSIGGTAIDQYF
d_call: .; j_call: TRBJ2-7; clone_size: .; v_call: TRBV29-1; cdr3_nt: TGCAGCGTTGGATCTGGCCCCAACGAGCAGTACTTC; cdr3_aa: CSVGSGPNEQYF
d_call: .; j_call: TRBJ2-3; clone_size: .; v_call: TRBV20-1; cdr3_nt: TGCAGTGCCCTCCCTACAGATACGCAGTATTTT; cdr3_aa: CSALPTDTQYF
d_call: TRBD2; j_call: TRBJ2-1; clone_size: .; v_call: TRBV14; cdr3_nt: TGTGCCAGCAGCCCCGTAGCGGGAGGGCCGGATGAGCAGTTCTTC; cdr3_aa: CASSPVAGGPDEQFF
d_call: TRBD1; j_call: TRBJ1-2; clone_size: .; v_call: TRBV19; cdr3_nt: TGTGCCAGTAGTCCAATCAGGGGGGACAACTATGGCTACACCTTC; cdr3_aa: CASSPIRGDNYGYTF
d_call: .; j_call: TRBJ1-3; clone_size: .; v_call: TRBV19; cdr3_nt: TGTGCCAGTAGTGGAATGAGCTCTGGAAACACCATATATTTT; cdr3_aa: CASSGMSSGNTIYF
d_call: .; j_call: TRBJ1-1; clone_size: .; v_call: TRBV7-9; cdr3_nt: TGTGCCAGCAGCTATTCGACAGCAGAAGCTTTCTTT; cdr3_aa: CASSYSTAEAFF
d_call: TRBD1; j_call: TRBJ2-6; clone_size: .; v_call: TRBV14; cdr3_nt: TGTGCCAGCAGCCAGTTCAGGGGGCCCGGGGCCAACGTCCTGACTTTC; cdr3_aa: CASSQFRGPGANVLTF
d_call: .; j_call: TRBJ2-2; clone_size: .; v_call: TRBV2; cdr3_nt: TGTGCCAGCAGCGGTATCGGCAGGGAGCTGTTTTTT; cdr3_aa: CASSGIGRELFF
d_call: .; j_call: TRBJ1-2; clone_size: .; v_call: TRBV30; cdr3_nt: TGTGCCTGGAGTGCGCGCCGGGAGAACTATGGCTACACCTTC; cdr3_aa: CAWSARRENYGYTF
d_call: TRBD1; j_call: TRBJ2-2; clone_size: .; v_call: TRBV11-2; cdr3_nt: TGTGCCAGCAGCCCCGACAGGGCCTACACCGGGGAGCTGTTTTTT; cdr3_aa: CASSPDRAYTGELFF
d_call: .; j_call: TRBJ2-2; clone_size: once; v_call: TRBV20-1; cdr3_nt: TGCAGTGCTAGAGCTACGAACACCGGGGAGCTGTTTTTT; cdr3_aa: CSARATNTGELFF